Reported below is one T cell receptor beta chain. The record originates from a study of blood T cell repertoires in COVID-19. On the study more broadly: There were acute and convalescent COVID-19 samples, and they came from the United States, Italy and Spain. PBMCs, B-cell-depleted T cells, or T cells were the source of the cDNA or gDNA that made up the material.

Germline assignment: CDR1 MNHEY and CDR2 SMNVEV (reference sequence). Trimming took off 8 bases at V and 6 bases at J, with 22 bases between the two ends. The CDR3 runs to 16 residues. As processed by the authors: Cell counts per sample came from amplifying reference gene primers. Here immunoSEQ multiplex PCR was the method, and the copy in TCRdb shows in-frame clones only, minus some. The DNA gave D and trimming, while V, J and clone size come from that table. The repertoire holds under 250,000 clones, with 83% as singletons. The chain joins TRBV27 to TRBJ2-2; TRBD1 is a possible D gene (6 bases). The specimen was peripheral blood. The receptor comes from a woman in her thirties or forties with active or convalescent COVID-19. This CDR3 is CASAGFLGQGPGELFF. The CDR3 DNA sequence: TGTGCCAGCGCCGGTTTTCTGGGTCAGGGGCCCGGGGAGCTGTTTTTT.